Below, 7 T cell receptor beta chains from the same sample are listed, as sequenced in a study of spatial heterogeneity in lung cancer. TCRdb recomputed calls from the 5' RACE reads with MiXCR, one row per CDR3 protein. The repertoire holds about 22,000 distinct CDR3 sequences, with approximately 4.5% as singletons. Time point of the sample: sample taken at primary tumor resection. The study sequenced unsorted whole RNA from tumor, nontumor lung or frozen PBMC. The sequencing here drew on PBMCs, taken at surgery. These receptors were obtained from a male donor with early-stage non-small cell lung cancer.

In this sample, this clonotype turned up many times. The V and J genes are TRBV3-1 and TRBJ2-7; D possibly corresponds to TRBD2 (5 bases). V was cut by 0 bases and J by 3 bases, with 15 bases left in between. Germline V gene data show CDR1 as LGHDT and CDR2 as YNNKEL (reference sequence). The CDR3 runs 16 residues. In DNA, the CDR3 is TGTGCCAGCAGCCAAGAGGGGTCGGGGATCTACTACGAGCAGTACTTC. Translation: CASSQEGSGIYYEQYF.

The sample holds many counts of this clonotype. The chain employs TRBV12-3 or TRBV12-4 and TRBJ1-2; D possibly corresponds to TRBD1 (5 bases). The CDR3 loop spans 15 amino acids. V was cut by 7 bases and J by 4 bases, with 19 bases left in between. The CDR3 DNA reads as TGTGCCAGCACCCCACGGTCAGGGCTAGGCTATGGCTACACCTTC. Amino acids: CASTPRSGLGYGYTF.

V and J are TRBV3-1 and TRBJ2-7; no clear D. Trimming took off 3 bases at V and 8 bases at J, with 11 bases between the two ends. The length of the CDR3 is 12 residues. The germline V gene encodes CDR1 LGHDT and CDR2 YNNKEL (reference sequence). As DNA, the CDR3 is TGTGCCAGCAGCCAGGATCGTTTCAAGCAGTACTTC. This sequence encodes CASSQDRFKQYF.

This clonotype was observed at least ten times. This rearrangement joins TRBV12-3 or TRBV12-4 to TRBJ2-2; 10 bases agree with TRBD2. Trimming removed 5 bases from V and 0 bases from J; junction bases left unmatched: 6. This CDR3 is built from 17 residues. CDR3 nucleotides: TGTGCCAGCAGTCCGCGGACTAGCGGCGCGAACACCGGGGAGCTGTTTTTT. Translation gives CASSPRTSGANTGELFF.

V gene TRBV29-1 combines with J gene TRBJ1-2, with 9 bases fitting TRBD1. Germline CDR1 reads SQVTM; CDR2 reads ANQGSEA. The CDR3 loop spans 12 amino acids. Losses at the gene ends were 7 bases for V and 2 bases for J; bases not matched to a gene: 2. This CDR3 is CSAGQGNYGYTF. DNA for the CDR3: TGCAGCGCGGGACAGGGCAACTATGGCTACACCTTC.

This clonotype came up many times. The rearrangement joins TRBV5-1 to TRBJ1-6; tentatively, D is TRBD1 (5 bases). V lost 2 bases, J lost 9 bases, and 18 bases lay in between. Germline V lookup: CDR1 SGHRS, CDR2 YFSETQ. The CDR3 has 16 amino acids. CDR3 DNA: TGCGCCAGCAGCTTTGGGGACTCCCAGGGAGTTTCACCCCTCCACTTT. It specifies CASSFGDSQGVSPLHF.

This clonotype was recorded at least ten times. This rearrangement joins TRBV9 to TRBJ2-7; weak D call: TRBD2 (6 bases). In germline, CDR1 is SGDLS, CDR2 YYNGEE. The CDR3 length is 14 residues. The V and J ends lost 2 bases and 4 bases respectively, with 13 bases between them. The CDR3 here is CASSVGDSTYEQYF. For the CDR3, the DNA is TGTGCCAGCAGCGTTGGGGACTCCACGTACGAGCAGTACTTC. The entire variable domain, with the rest obtained from reference TRBV9 and TRBJ2-7, is as follows: DSGVTQTPKHLITATGQRVTLRCSPRSGDLSVYWYQQSLDQGLQFLIQYYNGEERAKGNILERFSAQQFPDLHSELNLSSLELGDSALYFCASSVGDSTYEQYFGPGTRLTVT.